The T cell receptor (beta chain) described here comes from a study of T cell responses to AZD1222 COVID-19 vaccine. Study-level results: The sample set comprised mostly white British donors with more females, and clonal diversity was possibly underestimated.

The table came from immunoSEQ multiplex PCR; TCRdb's copy has only in-frame clones and leaves some out. This sample has around 190,000 clones, with almost 90% found just once. Turning to this clone: Its antigen remains unidentified.

The sample in question was peripheral blood, obtained 28 days after the second AZD1222 dose. The sequence came from an adult who received the AZD1222 COVID-19 vaccine.

The CDR3 nucleotides are TGTGCCAGCTCACCACAAGACGACGAGCAGTACTTC. It yields the protein CASSPQDDEQYF. The J gene is TRBJ2-7, the V gene TRBV18, with D unclear. Germline assignment: CDR1 KGHSH and CDR2 LQKENI. The CDR3 length is 12 residues. The germline V and J ends were trimmed by 1 base and 5 bases, with 6 bases remaining between them.